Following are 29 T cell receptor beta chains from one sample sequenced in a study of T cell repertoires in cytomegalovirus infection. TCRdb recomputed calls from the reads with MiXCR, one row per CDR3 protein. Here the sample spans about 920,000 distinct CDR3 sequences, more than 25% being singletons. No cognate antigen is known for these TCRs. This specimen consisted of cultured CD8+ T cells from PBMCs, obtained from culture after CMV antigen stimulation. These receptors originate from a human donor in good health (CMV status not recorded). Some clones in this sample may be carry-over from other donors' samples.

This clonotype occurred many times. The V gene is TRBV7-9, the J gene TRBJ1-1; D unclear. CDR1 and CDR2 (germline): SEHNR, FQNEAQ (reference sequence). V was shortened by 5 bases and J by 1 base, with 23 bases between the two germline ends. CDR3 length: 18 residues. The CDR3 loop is CASSPRAVRNKRNTEAFF. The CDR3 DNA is TGTGCCAGCAGCCCGCGGGCAGTACGGAACAAGAGGAACACTGAAGCTTTCTTT.

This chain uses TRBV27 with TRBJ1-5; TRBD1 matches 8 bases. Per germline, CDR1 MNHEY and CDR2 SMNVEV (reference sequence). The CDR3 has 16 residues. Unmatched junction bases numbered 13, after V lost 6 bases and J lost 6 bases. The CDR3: CASSRIGQGGSQPQHF. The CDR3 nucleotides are TGTGCCAGCAGCCGAATCGGACAGGGCGGGAGTCAGCCCCAGCATTTT.

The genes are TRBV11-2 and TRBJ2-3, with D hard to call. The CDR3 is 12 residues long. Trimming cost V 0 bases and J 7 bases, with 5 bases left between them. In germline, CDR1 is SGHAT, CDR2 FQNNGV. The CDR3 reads CASSLDLNTQYF. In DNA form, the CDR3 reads TGTGCCAGCAGCTTAGATCTAAATACGCAGTATTTT.

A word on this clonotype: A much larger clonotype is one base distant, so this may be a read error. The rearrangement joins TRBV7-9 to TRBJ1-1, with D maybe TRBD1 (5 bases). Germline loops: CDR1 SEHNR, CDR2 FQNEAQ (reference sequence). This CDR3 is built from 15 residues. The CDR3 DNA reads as TGTGCCAGCAGCTTAGGTCCCGCAGGGTCAACTGATGCTTTCTTT. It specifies CASSLGPAGSTDAFF.

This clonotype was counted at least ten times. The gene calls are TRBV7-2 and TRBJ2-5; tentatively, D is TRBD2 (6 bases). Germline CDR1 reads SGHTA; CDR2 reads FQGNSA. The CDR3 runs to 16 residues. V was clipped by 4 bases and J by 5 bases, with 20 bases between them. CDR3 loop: CASSSLGRGRQETQYF. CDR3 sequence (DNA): TGTGCCAGCAGCTCTCTGGGGCGGGGACGTCAGGAGACCCAGTACTTC.

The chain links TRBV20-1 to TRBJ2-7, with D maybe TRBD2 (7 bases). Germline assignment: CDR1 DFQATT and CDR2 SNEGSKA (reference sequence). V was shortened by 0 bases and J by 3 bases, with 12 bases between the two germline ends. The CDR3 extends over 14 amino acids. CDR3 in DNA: TGCAGTGCTAGAGAGTCGGGGGGCTACTACGAGCAGTACTTC. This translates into CSARESGGYYEQYF.

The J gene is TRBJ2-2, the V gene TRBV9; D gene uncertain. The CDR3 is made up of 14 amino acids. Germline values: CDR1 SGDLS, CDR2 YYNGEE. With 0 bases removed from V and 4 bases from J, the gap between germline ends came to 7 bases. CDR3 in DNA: TGTGCCAGCAGCGTAGGAAAGGCCACCGGGGAGCTGTTTTTT. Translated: CASSVGKATGELFF.

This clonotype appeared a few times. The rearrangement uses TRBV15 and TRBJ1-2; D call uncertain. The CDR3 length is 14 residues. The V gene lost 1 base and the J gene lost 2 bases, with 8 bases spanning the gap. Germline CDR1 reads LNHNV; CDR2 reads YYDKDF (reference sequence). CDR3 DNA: TGTGCCACCAGCAGAGTAGACCTCAACTATGGCTACACCTTC. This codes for CATSRVDLNYGYTF.

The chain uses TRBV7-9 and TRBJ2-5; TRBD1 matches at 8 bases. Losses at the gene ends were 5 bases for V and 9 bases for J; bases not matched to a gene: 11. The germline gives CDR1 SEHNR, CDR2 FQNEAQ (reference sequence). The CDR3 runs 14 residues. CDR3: CASSTPDRDEAQYF. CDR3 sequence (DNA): TGTGCCAGCAGCACTCCGGACAGGGATGAGGCCCAGTACTTC.

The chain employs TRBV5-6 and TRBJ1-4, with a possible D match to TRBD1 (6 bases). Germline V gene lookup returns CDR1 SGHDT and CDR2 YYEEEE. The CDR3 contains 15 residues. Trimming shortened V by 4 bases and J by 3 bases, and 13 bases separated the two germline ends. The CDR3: CASSDTGNSNEKLFF. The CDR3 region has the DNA TGTGCCAGCAGCGACACAGGGAATTCTAATGAAAAACTGTTTTTT.

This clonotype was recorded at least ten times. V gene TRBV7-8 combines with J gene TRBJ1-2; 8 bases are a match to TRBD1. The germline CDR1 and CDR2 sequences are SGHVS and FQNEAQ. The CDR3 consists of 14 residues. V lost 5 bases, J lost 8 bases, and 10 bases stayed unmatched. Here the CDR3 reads CASSRKDRESGYTF. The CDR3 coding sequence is TGTGCCAGCAGCCGCAAGGACAGGGAATCCGGCTACACCTTC.

This chain's CDR3 is CASSDGPASEQYF. In DNA, the CDR3 is TGTGCCAGCAGTGACGGACCGGCGAGCGAGCAGTACTTC. This chain uses TRBV6-1 with TRBJ2-7; D ambiguous. The V end was cut by 3 bases, the J end by 6 bases, with 12 bases between. Germline V CDR1 and CDR2: MNHNS, SASEGT. CDR3 length: 13 amino acids.

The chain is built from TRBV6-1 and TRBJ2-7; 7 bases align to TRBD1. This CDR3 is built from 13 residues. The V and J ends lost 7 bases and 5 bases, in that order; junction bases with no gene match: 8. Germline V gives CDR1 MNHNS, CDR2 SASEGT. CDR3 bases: TGTGCCAGCAACGGCAGGGGGTACGACGAGCAGTACTTC. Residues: CASNGRGYDEQYF.

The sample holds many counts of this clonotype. The CDR3 here is CASSLGGEYTEAFF. The DNA of the CDR3 is TGTGCCAGCAGCTTAGGGGGCGAGTACACTGAAGCTTTCTTT. This chain joins TRBV7-2 and TRBJ1-1; D may be TRBD1 (5 bases). In germline, CDR1 is SGHTA, CDR2 FQGNSA. The CDR3 sequence is 14 residues long. The germline V and J ends were trimmed by 1 base and 3 bases, with 9 bases remaining between them. Full variable domain (missing parts from reference TRBV7-2 and TRBJ1-1): GAGVSQSPSNKVTEKGKDVELRCDPISGHTALYWYRQSLGQGLEFLIYFQGNSAPDKSGLPSDRFSAERTGGSVSTLTIQRTQQEDSAVYLCASSLGGEYTEAFFGQGTRLTVV.

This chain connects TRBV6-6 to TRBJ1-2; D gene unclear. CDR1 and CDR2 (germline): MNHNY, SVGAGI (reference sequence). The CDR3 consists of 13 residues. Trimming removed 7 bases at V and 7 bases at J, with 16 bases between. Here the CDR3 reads CASTLGAYGGYTF. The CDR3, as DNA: TGTGCCAGCACCCTAGGTGCCTATGGTGGCTACACCTTC.

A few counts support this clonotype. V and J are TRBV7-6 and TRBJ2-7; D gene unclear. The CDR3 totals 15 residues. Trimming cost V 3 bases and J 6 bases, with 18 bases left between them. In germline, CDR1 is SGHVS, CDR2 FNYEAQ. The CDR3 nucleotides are TGTGCCAGCAGCTTTGGGTCCTCTTTTGCCGGCGAGCAGTACTTC. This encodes CASSFGSSFAGEQYF. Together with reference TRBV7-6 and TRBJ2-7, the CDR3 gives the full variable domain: GAGVSQSPRYKVTKRGQDVALRCDPISGHVSLYWYRQALGQGPEFLTYFNYEAQQDKSGLPNDRFSAERPEGSISTLTIQRTEQRDSAMYRCASSFGSSFAGEQYFGPGTRLTVT.

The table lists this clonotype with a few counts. The CDR3 sequence is CASSAGLAGLDNEQFF. The CDR3 nucleotides read TGTGCCAGCAGCGCGGGACTAGCGGGGCTTGACAATGAGCAGTTCTTC. This chain connects TRBV11-3 to TRBJ2-1; 13 nucleotides align to TRBD2. Germline values: CDR1 SGHNT, CDR2 YENEEA. The junction had 6 bases not matched to a gene; V was cut back by 5 bases and J by 5 bases. This CDR3 region has 16 residues.

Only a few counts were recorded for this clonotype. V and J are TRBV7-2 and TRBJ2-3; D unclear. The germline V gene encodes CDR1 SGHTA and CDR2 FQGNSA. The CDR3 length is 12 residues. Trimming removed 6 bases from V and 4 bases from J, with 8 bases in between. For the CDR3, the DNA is TGTGCCAGCAGGATTACGGCAGATACGCAGTATTTT. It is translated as CASRITADTQYF.

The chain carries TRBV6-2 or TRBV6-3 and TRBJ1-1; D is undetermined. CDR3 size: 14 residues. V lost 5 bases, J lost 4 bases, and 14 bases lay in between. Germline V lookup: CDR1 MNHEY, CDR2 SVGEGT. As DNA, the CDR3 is TGTGCCAGCAGTACCCAGCAGCGGTTCACTGAAGCTTTCTTT. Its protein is CASSTQQRFTEAFF.

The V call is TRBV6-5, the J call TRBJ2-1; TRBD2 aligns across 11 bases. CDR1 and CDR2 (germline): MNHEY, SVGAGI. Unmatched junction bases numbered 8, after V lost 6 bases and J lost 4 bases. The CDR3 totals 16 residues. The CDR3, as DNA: TGTGCCAGCAGGCCTAGCGGGGGGCCCCAGTACAATGAGCAGTTCTTC. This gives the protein CASRPSGGPQYNEQFF.

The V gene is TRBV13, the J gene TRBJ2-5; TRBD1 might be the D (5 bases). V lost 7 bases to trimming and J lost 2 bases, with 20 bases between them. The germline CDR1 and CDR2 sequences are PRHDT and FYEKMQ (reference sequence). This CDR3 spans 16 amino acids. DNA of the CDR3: TGTGCCAGCACCCTAAGAGGCAGGGCAAAGCAAGAGACCCAGTACTTC. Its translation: CASTLRGRAKQETQYF. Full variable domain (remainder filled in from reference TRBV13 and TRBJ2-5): AAGVIQSPRHLIKEKRETATLKCYPIPRHDTVYWYQQGPGQDPQFLISFYEKMQSDKGSIPDRFSAQQFSDYHSELNMSSLELGDSALYFCASTLRGRAKQETQYFGPGTRLLVL.

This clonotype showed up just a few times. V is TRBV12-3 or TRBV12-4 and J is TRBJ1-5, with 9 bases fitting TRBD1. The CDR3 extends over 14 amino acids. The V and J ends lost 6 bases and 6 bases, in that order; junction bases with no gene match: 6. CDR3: CASRLQGAVQPQHF. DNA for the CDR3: TGTGCCAGCAGGCTACAGGGGGCCGTTCAGCCCCAGCATTTT.

The CDR3 DNA reads TGTGCCAGCATATTCGGAGAGACCCAGTACTTC. Translation gives CASIFGETQYF. The rearrangement joins TRBV2 to TRBJ2-5; D is uncertain. Trimming removed 7 bases from V and 4 bases from J, with 7 bases in between. This CDR3 contains 11 residues. Germline lookup yields CDR1 SNHLY and CDR2 FYNNEI. The variable domain in full, with the rest retrieved from reference TRBV2 and TRBJ2-5, is EPEVTQTPSHQVTQMGQEVILRCVPISNHLYFYWYRQILGQKVEFLVSFYNNEISEKSEIFDDQFSVERPDGSNFTLKIRSTKLEDSAMYFCASIFGETQYFGPGTRLLVL.

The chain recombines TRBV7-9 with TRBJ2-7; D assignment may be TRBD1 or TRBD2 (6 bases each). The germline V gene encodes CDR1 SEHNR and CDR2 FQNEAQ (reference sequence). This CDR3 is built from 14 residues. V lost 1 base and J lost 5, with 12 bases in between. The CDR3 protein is CASSLEGGRNEQYF. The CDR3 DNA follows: TGTGCCAGCAGCTTAGAGGGGGGAAGGAACGAGCAGTACTTC.

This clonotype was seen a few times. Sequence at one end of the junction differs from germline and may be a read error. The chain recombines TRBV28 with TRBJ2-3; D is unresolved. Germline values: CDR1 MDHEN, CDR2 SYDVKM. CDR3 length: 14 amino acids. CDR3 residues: CASRLGISTDTQYF. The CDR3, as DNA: TGTGCCAGCCGTTTGGGAATTTCCACAGATACGCAGTATTTT.

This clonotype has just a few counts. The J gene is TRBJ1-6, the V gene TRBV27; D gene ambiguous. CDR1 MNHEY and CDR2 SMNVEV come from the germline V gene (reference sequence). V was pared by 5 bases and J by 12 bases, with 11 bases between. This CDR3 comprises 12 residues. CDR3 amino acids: CASSPPKGPLHF. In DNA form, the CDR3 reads TGTGCCAGCAGTCCCCCGAAAGGACCCCTCCACTTT.

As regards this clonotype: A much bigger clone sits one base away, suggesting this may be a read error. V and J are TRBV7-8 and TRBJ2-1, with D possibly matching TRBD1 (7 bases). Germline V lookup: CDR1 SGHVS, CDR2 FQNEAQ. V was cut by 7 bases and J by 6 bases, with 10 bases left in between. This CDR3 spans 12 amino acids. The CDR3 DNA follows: TGTGCCAGCACCCAGGGGGGCAATGAGCAGTTCTTC. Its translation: CASTQGGNEQFF.

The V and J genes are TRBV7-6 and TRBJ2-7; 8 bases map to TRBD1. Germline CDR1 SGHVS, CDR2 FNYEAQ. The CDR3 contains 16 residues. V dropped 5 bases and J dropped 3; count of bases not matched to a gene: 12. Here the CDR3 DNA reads TGTGCCAGCAGCGCAGGCAGGACAGGGCGTTTCTACGAGCAGTACTTC. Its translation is CASSAGRTGRFYEQYF.

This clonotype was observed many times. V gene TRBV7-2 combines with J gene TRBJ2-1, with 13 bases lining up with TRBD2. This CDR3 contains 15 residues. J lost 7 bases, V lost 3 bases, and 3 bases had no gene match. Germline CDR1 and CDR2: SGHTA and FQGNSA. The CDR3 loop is CASSLGLAGSNEQFF. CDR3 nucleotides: TGTGCCAGCAGCTTGGGACTAGCGGGGTCGAATGAGCAGTTCTTC.